The T cell receptor beta chain described here comes from a study of post-analysis software for immune sequencing data. The study's findings and limits: Patients had higher frequencies than controls of a handful of TRBV segments, including TRBV5-6, TRBV5-1 and TRBV20-1. Strong co-clustering by F measure was evident for samples that had been prepared in the same batch. Controls showed significantly higher normalized Chao1 diversity than did multiple sclerosis patients.

Incorporated into the TCR beta cDNA libraries were unique molecular identifiers, which served to reduce PCR and sequencing biases. TCRdb re-called the PCR reads through MiXCR, storing one row per CDR3 protein. The table lists about 150,000 distinct CDR3 sequences, approximately 30% of them singletons. The length of the CDR3 is 16 residues. Germline lookup yields CDR1 SGHDT and CDR2 YYEEEE. V lost 0 bases and J 1 base, leaving 8 bases between the germline ends. Details on this clonotype: Its target is unknown.

The specimen was blood. The sequence was collected from a girl aged 10 to 17 with multiple sclerosis. The chain couples TRBV5-6 to TRBJ2-6; D call uncertain. CDR3 protein: CASSLVMISGANVLTF. The CDR3 coding sequence is TGTGCCAGCAGCTTGGTGATGATTTCTGGGGCCAACGTCCTGACTTTC.